This T cell receptor beta chain comes out of a study of T cells in Graves' hyperthyroidism and ophthalmopathy. The study's findings and limits: Ophthalmopathy was model-predicted a median around 6.1 months pre-onset.

This clonotype was detected ten times or more. Its specificity is unknown. V gave up 1 base and J gave up 5 bases, with 9 bases separating them. The CDR3 covers 13 residues. Germline assignment: CDR1 GTSNPN and CDR2 SVGIG (reference sequence). TCR beta CDR3 sequences were amplified from RNA transcripts. HTBI primers drove first-round RT-PCR of the TCR CDR3. TCRdb re-derived calls from the multiplex PCR reads in MiXCR, one entry per CDR3 protein. The table has 300,000 to 500,000 distinct CDR3 sequences, 15% seen once. Material for sequencing was blood. The chain employs TRBV30 and TRBJ1-5; D is ambiguous. This receptor was identified in a woman in her twenties or thirties with Graves' hyperthyroidism. The CDR3 here is CAWSEDGDQPQHF. CDR3 sequence (DNA): TGTGCCTGGAGTGAGGACGGAGATCAGCCCCAGCATTTT.